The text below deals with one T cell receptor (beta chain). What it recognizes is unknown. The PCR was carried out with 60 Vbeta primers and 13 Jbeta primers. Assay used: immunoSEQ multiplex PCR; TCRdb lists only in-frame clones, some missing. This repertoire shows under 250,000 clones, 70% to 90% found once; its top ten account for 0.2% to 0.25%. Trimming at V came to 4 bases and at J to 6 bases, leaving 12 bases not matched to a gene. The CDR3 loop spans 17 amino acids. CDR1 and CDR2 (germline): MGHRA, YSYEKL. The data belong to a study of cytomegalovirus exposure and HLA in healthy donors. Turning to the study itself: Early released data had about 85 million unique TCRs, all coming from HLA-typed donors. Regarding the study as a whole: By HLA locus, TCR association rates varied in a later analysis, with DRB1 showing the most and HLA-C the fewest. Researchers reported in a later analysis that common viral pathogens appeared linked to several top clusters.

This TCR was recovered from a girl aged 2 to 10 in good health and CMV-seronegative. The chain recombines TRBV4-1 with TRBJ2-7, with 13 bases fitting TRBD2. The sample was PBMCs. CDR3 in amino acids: CASSLTLGGLAGVEQYF. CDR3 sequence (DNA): TGCGCCAGCAGCCTGACCCTGGGAGGACTAGCGGGAGTCGAGCAGTACTTC.